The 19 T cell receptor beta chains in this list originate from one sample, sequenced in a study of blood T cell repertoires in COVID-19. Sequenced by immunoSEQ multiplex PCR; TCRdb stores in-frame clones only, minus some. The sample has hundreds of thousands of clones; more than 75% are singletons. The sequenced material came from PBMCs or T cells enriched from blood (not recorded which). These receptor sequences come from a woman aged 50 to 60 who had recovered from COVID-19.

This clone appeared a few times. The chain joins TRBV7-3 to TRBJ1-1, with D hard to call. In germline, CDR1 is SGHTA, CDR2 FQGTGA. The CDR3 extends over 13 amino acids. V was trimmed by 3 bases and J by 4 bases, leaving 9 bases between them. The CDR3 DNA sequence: TGTGCCAGCAGCTTCGGGTCTGTCACTGAAGCTTTCTTT. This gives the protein CASSFGSVTEAFF.

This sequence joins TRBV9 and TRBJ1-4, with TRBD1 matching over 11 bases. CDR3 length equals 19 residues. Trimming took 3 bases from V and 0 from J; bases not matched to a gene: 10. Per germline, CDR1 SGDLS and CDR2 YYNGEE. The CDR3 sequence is CASSAATGTGGATNEKLFF. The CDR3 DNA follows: TGTGCCAGCAGCGCAGCAACCGGGACAGGGGGTGCAACTAATGAAAAACTGTTTTTT.

As DNA, the CDR3 is TGCGCCAGCAGCTTGTACGGTGAAGCTTTCTTT. Residues: CASSLYGEAFF. The J gene is TRBJ1-1, the V gene TRBV5-1, with D hard to call. V was pared by 1 base and J by 7 bases, with 5 bases between. From germline, CDR1 is SGHRS and CDR2 YFSETQ. The CDR3 contains 11 residues.

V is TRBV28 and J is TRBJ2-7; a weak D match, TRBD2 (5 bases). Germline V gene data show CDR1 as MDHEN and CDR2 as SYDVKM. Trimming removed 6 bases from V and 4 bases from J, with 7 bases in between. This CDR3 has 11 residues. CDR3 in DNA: TGTGCCAGCAGGACTACTTACGAGCAGTACTTC. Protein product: CASRTTYEQYF.

DNA of the CDR3: TGCGCCAGCAGTGAAGGATCGCGGTTTGGGAATCAGCCCCAGCATTTT. Protein product: CASSEGSRFGNQPQHF. The chain recombines TRBV10-1 with TRBJ1-5; D unresolved. Trimming left V 3 bases short and J 4 bases short, with 16 bases between. This CDR3 comprises 16 residues. The germline V gene has CDR1 WNHNN and CDR2 SYGVQD (reference sequence).

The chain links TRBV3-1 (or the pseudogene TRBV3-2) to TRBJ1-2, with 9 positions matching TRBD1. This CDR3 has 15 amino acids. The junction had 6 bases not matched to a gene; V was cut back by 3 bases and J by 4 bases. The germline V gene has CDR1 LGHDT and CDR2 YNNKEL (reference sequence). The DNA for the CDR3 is TGTGCCAGCAGCCATCAGGGACAGGGCTTCTATGGCTACACCTTC. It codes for CASSHQGQGFYGYTF.

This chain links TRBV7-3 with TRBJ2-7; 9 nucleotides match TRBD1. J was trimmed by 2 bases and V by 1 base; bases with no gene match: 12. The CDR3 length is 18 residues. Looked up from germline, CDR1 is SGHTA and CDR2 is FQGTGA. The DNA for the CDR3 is TGTGCCAGCAGCTTAAAGGGGAGAGGGACAGGGAGGACCTACGAGCAGTACTTC. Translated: CASSLKGRGTGRTYEQYF.

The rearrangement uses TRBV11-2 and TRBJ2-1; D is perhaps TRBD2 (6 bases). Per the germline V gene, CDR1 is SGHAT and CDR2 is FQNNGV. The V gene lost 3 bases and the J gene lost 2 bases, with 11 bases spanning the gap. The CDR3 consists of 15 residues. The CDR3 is CASSLELATYNEQFF. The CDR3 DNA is TGTGCCAGCAGCTTGGAACTAGCAACCTACAATGAGCAGTTCTTC.

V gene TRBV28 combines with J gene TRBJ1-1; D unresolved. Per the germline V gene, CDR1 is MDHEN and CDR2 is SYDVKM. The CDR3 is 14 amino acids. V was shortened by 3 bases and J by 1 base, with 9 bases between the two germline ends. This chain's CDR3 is CASSLAGKNTEAFF. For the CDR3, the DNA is TGTGCCAGCAGTTTGGCGGGGAAGAACACTGAAGCTTTCTTT.

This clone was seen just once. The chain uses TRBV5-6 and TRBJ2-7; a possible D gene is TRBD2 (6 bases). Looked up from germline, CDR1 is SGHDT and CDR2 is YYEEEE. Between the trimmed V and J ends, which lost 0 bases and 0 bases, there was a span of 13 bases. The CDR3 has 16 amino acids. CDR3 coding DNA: TGTGCCAGCAGCTTGGGGCGGGGCCCTAGCTCCTACGAGCAGTACTTC. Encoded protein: CASSLGRGPSSYEQYF.

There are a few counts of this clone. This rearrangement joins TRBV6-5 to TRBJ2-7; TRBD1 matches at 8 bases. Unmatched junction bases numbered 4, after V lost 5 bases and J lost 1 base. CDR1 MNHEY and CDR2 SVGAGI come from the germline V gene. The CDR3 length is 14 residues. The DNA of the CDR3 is TGTGCCAGCAGTATGGACAGGGTGTCCTACGAGCAGTACTTC. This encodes CASSMDRVSYEQYF.

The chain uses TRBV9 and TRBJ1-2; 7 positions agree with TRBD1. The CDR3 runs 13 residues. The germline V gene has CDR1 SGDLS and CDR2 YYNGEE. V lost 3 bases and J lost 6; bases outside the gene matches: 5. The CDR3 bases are TGTGCCAGCAGCGATACAGGGGTGAATGGCTACACCTTC. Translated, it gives CASSDTGVNGYTF. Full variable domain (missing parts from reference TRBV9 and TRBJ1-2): DSGVTQTPKHLITATGQRVTLRCSPRSGDLSVYWYQQSLDQGLQFLIQYYNGEERAKGNILERFSAQQFPDLHSELNLSSLELGDSALYFCASSDTGVNGYTFGSGTRLTVV.

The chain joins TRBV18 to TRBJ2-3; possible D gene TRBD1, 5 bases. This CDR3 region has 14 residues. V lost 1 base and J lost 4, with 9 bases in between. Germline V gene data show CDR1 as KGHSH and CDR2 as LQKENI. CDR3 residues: CASSPQMGPDTQYF. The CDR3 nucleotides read TGTGCCAGCTCACCACAAATGGGGCCAGATACGCAGTATTTT.

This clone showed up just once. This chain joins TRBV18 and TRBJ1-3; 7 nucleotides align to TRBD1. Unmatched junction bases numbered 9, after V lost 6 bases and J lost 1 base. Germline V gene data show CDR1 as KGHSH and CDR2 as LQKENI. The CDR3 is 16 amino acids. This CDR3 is CASSPDRFVSGNTIYF. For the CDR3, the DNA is TGTGCCAGCTCGCCGGACAGGTTTGTGTCTGGAAACACCATATATTTT. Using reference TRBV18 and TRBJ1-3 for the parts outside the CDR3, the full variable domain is NAGVMQNPRHLVRRRGQEARLRCSPMKGHSHVYWYRQLPEEGLKFMVYLQKENIIDESGMPKERFSAEFPKEGPSILRIQQVVRGDSAAYFCASSPDRFVSGNTIYFGEGSWLTVV.

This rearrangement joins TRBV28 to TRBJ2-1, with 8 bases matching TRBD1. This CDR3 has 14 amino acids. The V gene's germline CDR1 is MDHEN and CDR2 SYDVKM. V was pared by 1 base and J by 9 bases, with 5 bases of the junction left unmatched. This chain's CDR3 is CASSLSGGFIEQFF. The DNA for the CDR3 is TGTGCCAGCAGTTTATCAGGGGGCTTTATTGAGCAGTTCTTC.

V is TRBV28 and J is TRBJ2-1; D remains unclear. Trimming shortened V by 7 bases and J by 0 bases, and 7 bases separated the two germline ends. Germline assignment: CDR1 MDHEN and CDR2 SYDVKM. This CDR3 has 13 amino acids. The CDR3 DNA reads TGTGCCAGCACGGAGCACTCCTACAATGAGCAGTTCTTC. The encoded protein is CASTEHSYNEQFF.

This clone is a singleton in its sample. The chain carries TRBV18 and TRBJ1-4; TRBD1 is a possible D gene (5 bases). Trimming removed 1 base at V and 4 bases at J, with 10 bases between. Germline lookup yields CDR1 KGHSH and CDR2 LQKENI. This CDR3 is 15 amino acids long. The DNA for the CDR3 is TGTGCCAGCTCACCACGGGGCAGTCTTAATGAAAAACTGTTTTTT. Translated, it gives CASSPRGSLNEKLFF. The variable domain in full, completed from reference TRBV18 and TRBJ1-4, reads NAGVMQNPRHLVRRRGQEARLRCSPMKGHSHVYWYRQLPEEGLKFMVYLQKENIIDESGMPKERFSAEFPKEGPSILRIQQVVRGDSAAYFCASSPRGSLNEKLFFGSGTQLSVL.

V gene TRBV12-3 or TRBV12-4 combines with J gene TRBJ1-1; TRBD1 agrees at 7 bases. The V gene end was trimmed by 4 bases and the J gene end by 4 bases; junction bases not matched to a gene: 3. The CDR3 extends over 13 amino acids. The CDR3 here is CASSSSGGTEAFF. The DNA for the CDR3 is TGTGCCAGCAGTTCCTCAGGGGGCACTGAAGCTTTCTTT.

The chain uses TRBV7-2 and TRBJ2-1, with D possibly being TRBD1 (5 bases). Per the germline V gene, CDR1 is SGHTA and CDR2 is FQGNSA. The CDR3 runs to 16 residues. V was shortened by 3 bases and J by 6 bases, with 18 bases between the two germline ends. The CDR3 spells CASSFTSTGPRNEQFF. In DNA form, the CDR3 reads TGTGCCAGCAGCTTTACAAGTACAGGTCCCCGCAATGAGCAGTTCTTC.